Included here is one T cell receptor beta chain sequence, with context. The data stem from a study of OX40 agonist ivuxolimab in advanced cancers. Study as a whole: Dose-escalation cases comprised hepatocellular carcinoma, melanoma, renal cell or head and neck cancer. Three individuals attained partial responses, comprising one hepatocellular carcinoma case and two cutaneous melanoma cases.

The CDR3 extends over 18 amino acids. Unmatched junction bases numbered 10, after V lost 0 bases and J lost 0 bases. Germline V CDR1 and CDR2: SGDLS, YYNGEE. Sequencing was performed with immunoSEQ multiplex PCR; in TCRdb, only in-frame clones are kept and a portion is missing. Of about 43,000 clones in the sample, approximately 86% are singletons; the top ten hold under 15%. The chain couples TRBV9 to TRBJ2-5, with 8 bases identical to TRBD1. The clonotype comes from an adult with an advanced solid tumor such as melanoma, head and neck, liver or kidney cancer. The source was CD4+ or CD8+ T cells sorted from blood, collected in a trial of the OX40 agonist ivuxolimab. The CDR3 DNA follows: TGTGCCAGCAGCGTAGGGGCAGGGGGCACTGTGTACCAAGAGACCCAGTACTTC. It codes for CASSVGAGGTVYQETQYF.